The clone carrying this T cell receptor (beta chain) came up once. Its antigen is as yet unknown. This sample was taken from a study of T cells in localized non-small cell lung cancer. Study-level points and caveats: Longer overall survival accompanied higher blood T cell density. Uninvolved adjacent lung had the highest recorded T cell clonality, with tumor below it.

Trimming removed 3 bases at V and 5 bases at J, with 11 bases between. CDR3 length equals 15 residues. Germline values: CDR1 MNHEY, CDR2 SMNVEV (reference sequence). Profiled with immunoSEQ multiplex PCR; TCRdb holds only in-frame clones, not every one. The repertoire holds about 33,000 clones, with approximately 87% as singletons. The J gene is TRBJ1-6, the V gene TRBV27; tentatively, D is TRBD1 (5 bases). The sequenced sample was peripheral blood, obtained before any cancer treatment. The receptor's source is a man aged 35 to 69 with stage I lung adenocarcinoma. The CDR3 spells CASSLTVIHNSPLHF. In nucleotides, the CDR3 is TGTGCCAGCAGTTTGACAGTAATTCATAATTCACCCCTCCACTTT.